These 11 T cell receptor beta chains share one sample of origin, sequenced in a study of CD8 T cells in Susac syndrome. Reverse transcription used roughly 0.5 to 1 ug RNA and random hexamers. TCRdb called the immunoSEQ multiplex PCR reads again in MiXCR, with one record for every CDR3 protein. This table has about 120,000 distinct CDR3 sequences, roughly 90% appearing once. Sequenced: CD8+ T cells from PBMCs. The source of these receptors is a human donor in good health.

The chain's CDR3 is CASVGGSIGEQFF. CDR3 DNA: TGTGCCAGCGTTGGCGGGAGTATCGGTGAGCAGTTCTTC. The chain carries TRBV13 and TRBJ2-1; 7 positions agree with TRBD2. Germline V gene sequence: CDR1 PRHDT, CDR2 FYEKMQ (reference sequence). The CDR3 has 13 residues. Germline trimming cut 8 bases from V and 9 bases from J; bases unmatched to any gene: 10.

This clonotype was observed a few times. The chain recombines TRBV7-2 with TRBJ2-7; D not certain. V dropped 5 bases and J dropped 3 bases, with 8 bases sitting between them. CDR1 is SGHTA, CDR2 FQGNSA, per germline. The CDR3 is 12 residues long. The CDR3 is CASSRSNYEQYF. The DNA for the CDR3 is TGTGCCAGCAGCCGGTCTAACTACGAGCAGTACTTC.

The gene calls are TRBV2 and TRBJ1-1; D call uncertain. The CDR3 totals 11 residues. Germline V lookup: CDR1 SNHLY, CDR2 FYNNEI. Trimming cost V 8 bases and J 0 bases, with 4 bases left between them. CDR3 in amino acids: CASPLNTEAFF. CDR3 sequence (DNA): TGTGCCAGCCCATTGAACACTGAAGCTTTCTTT.

Here the CDR3 reads CSASFGRTGGTEAFF. The CDR3 DNA sequence: TGCAGTGCTAGCTTTGGTCGGACAGGGGGAACTGAAGCTTTCTTT. This sequence joins TRBV20-1 and TRBJ1-1; 10 nucleotides agree with TRBD1. Trimming removed 3 bases from V and 5 bases from J; junction bases left unmatched: 9. Germline CDR1 and CDR2: DFQATT and SNEGSKA (reference sequence). The CDR3 has 15 amino acids.

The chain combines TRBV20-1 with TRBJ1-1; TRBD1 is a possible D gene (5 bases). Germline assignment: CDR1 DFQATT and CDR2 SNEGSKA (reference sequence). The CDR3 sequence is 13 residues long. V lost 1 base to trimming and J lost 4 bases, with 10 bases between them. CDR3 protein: CSARVMGTTEAFF. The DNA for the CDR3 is TGCAGTGCTAGAGTGATGGGGACCACTGAAGCTTTCTTT.

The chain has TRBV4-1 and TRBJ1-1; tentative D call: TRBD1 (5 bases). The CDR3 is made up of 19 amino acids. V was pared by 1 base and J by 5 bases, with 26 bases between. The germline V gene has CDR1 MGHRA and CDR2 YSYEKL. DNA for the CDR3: TGCGCCAGCAGCCAAGTGCCCCAGGGAGGTGGCGGGGCCCGGACTGAAGCTTTCTTT. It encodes CASSQVPQGGGGARTEAFF.

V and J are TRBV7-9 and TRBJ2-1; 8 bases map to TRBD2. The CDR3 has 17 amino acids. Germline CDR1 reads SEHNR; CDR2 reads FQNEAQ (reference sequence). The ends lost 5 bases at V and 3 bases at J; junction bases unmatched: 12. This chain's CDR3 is CASSRLGAGGGYNEQFF. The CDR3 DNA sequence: TGTGCCAGCAGCCGACTGGGGGCGGGAGGAGGCTACAATGAGCAGTTCTTC.

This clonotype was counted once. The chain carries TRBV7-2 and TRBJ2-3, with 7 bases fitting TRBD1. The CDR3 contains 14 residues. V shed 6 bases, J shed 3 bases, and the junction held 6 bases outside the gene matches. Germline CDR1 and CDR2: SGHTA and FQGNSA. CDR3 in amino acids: CASSRDSLTDTQYF. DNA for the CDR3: TGTGCCAGCAGTCGGGACAGTTTGACAGATACGCAGTATTTT.

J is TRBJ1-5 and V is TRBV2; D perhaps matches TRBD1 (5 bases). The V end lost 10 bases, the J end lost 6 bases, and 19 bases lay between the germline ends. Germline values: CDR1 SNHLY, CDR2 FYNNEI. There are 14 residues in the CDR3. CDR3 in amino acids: CATSSGREGQPQHF. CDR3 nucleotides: TGTGCCACCTCGTCAGGCAGGGAAGGTCAGCCCCAGCATTTT.

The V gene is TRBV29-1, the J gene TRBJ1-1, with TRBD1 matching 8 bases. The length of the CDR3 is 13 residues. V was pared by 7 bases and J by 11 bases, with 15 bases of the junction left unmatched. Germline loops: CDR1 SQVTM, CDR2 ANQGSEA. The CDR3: CSAVGQEVMGAFF. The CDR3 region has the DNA TGCAGCGCGGTGGGACAGGAGGTGATGGGGGCTTTCTTT.

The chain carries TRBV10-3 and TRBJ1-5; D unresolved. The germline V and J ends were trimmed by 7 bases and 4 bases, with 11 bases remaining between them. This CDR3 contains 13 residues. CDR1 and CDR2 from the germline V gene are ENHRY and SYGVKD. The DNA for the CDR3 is TGTGCCATCACCGAGGGAATAAATCAGCCCCAGCATTTT. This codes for CAITEGINQPQHF.